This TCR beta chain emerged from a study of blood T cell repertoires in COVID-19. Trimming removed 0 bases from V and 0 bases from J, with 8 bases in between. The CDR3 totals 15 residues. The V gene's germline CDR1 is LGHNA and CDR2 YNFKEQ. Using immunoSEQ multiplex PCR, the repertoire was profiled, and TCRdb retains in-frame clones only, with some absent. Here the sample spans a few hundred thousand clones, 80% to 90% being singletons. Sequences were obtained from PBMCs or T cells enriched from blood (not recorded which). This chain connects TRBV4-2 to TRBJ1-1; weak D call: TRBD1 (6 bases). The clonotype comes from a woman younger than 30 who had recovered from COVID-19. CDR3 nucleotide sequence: TGTGCCAGCAGCCAAGAACAGGGACTGAACACTGAAGCTTTCTTT. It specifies CASSQEQGLNTEAFF.